The following is a T cell receptor beta chain sequence with its context. Its antigen is unidentified. Primed by a sample-barcoded 5' primer and a J-beta primer mix, a second PCR proceeded for 7 to 11 cycles. TCRdb called the 5' RACE reads again in MiXCR, with one record for every CDR3 protein. The repertoire holds 650,000 to 900,000 distinct CDR3 sequences, with around 62% as singletons. The data stem from a study of blood T cells in healthy people across ages. Study results and limitations: Samples with more naive T cells showed higher observed beta diversity.

Sequences were obtained from blood. This TCR was recovered from a man aged 25 to 40 in good health.

CDR3 sequence: CASFSGADLRGQYF. The CDR3 DNA follows: TGTGCCAGCTTCTCTGGGGCTGATCTACGAGGGCAGTACTTC. This chain links TRBV5-6 with TRBJ2-5; D could derive from TRBD1 or TRBD2 (5 bases each). CDR3 length: 14 residues. The ends were cut back, 7 bases at V and 11 bases at J, with 24 bases in the middle. In germline, CDR1 is SGHDT, CDR2 YYEEEE.